What follows are 28 T cell receptor beta chains derived from one specimen sequenced in a study of human T cells and chemical hapten exposure. Using its own MiXCR run on the 5' RACE reads, TCRdb lists one record per CDR3 protein. Found here are fewer than 150,000 distinct CDR3 sequences, around 20% of them singletons; the top ten hold around 2.8%. Researchers extracted total RNA from unfractionated whole blood. Source of these receptors: a human donor in good health.

Only a few counts were recorded for this clonotype. The V and J genes are TRBV29-1 and TRBJ2-5; D is unresolved. CDR1 and CDR2 (germline): SQVTM, ANQGSEA. CDR3 length equals 9 residues. V lost 8 bases and J 5 bases, leaving 6 bases between the germline ends. The DNA of the CDR3 is TGCAGCCCTGGGGAGACCCAGTACTTC. Its protein is CSPGETQYF.

The V and J genes are TRBV14 and TRBJ2-5, with D hard to call. V was clipped by 4 bases and J by 2 bases, with 17 bases between them. CDR1 is SGHDN and CDR2 is FVKESK in the germline V gene. CDR3 length: 16 amino acids. CDR3 bases: TGTGCCAGCAGCCCAAGAGGACGGAACCTTCAAGAGACCCAGTACTTC. Its protein is CASSPRGRNLQETQYF.

The chain recombines TRBV13 with TRBJ1-1, with D possibly matching TRBD1 (5 bases). This CDR3 contains 12 residues. Trimming took 4 bases from V and 8 from J, leaving 11 bases between them. Germline-derived CDR1 and CDR2 are PRHDT and FYEKMQ (reference sequence). DNA for the CDR3: TGTGCCAGCAGCTCCGGAGGGGAGGAAGCTTTCTTT. The encoded protein is CASSSGGEEAFF.

This clonotype was observed a handful of times. The rearrangement links TRBV5-4 to TRBJ2-1, with 12 bases matching TRBD2. J was trimmed by 6 bases and V by 0 bases; bases with no gene match: 13. This CDR3 has 19 residues. Germline V gives CDR1 SGHNT, CDR2 YYREEE (reference sequence). CDR3 loop: CASSLERASGRAWGNEQFF. The CDR3 DNA sequence: TGTGCCAGCAGCTTGGAGAGGGCTAGCGGGAGGGCCTGGGGCAATGAGCAGTTCTTC.

The V call is TRBV5-1, the J call TRBJ2-7, with D tentatively TRBD1 (5 bases). From germline, CDR1 is SGHRS and CDR2 YFSETQ. The CDR3 is 14 residues long. V lost 1 base and J lost 2, with 10 bases in between. CDR3 nucleotide sequence: TGCGCCAGCAGCTTGTGGGGCGCGGCCTACGAGCAGTACTTC. Protein: CASSLWGAAYEQYF.

V and J are TRBV20-1 and TRBJ2-7, with D possibly being TRBD1 or TRBD2 (7 bases each). The CDR3 is 13 residues long. CDR1 is DFQATT, CDR2 SNEGSKA, per germline (reference sequence). V was clipped by 3 bases and J by 3 bases, with 12 bases between them. The CDR3 DNA follows: TGCAGTGCTAGCGGCAGGGGGGGCTACGAGCAGTACTTC. The encoded protein is CSASGRGGYEQYF.

The chain joins TRBV30 to TRBJ1-1; tentative D call: TRBD1 (6 bases). The CDR3 spans 13 residues. Per the germline V gene, CDR1 is GTSNPN and CDR2 is SVGIG (reference sequence). The V and J ends lost 4 bases and 13 bases respectively, with 22 bases between them. The CDR3 DNA sequence: TGTGCCTGGACGGAGGGGGGACCCCCCCCGGGTTTCTTT. Amino acids: CAWTEGGPPPGFF.

This clonotype turned up a few times. This rearrangement joins TRBV14 to TRBJ2-1; weak D call: TRBD2 (6 bases). Germline CDR1 SGHDN, CDR2 FVKESK. V lost 3 bases, J lost 2 bases, and 11 bases lay in between. The CDR3 covers 15 residues. The CDR3 nucleotides read TGTGCCAGCAGCCAGGGGGGAGGCCCCTACAATGAGCAGTTCTTC. It encodes CASSQGGGPYNEQFF.

There are many counts of this clonotype. The chain carries TRBV7-8 and TRBJ2-3; no definite D call. The CDR3 consists of 16 residues. The V and J ends lost 4 bases and 2 bases respectively, with 16 bases between them. From germline, CDR1 is SGHVS and CDR2 FQNEAQ. CDR3 loop: CASSSNGVTYTDTQYF. CDR3 nucleotide sequence: TGTGCCAGCAGCTCTAATGGCGTCACCTACACAGATACGCAGTATTTT.

This clonotype was counted between two and nine times. The gene calls are TRBV30 and TRBJ1-1; D unclear. The CDR3 loop spans 13 amino acids. Trimming stripped 2 bases from V and 5 bases from J, with 12 bases between. Germline lookup yields CDR1 GTSNPN and CDR2 SVGIG (reference sequence). CDR3 sequence: CAWSSRTVTEAFF. The CDR3, as DNA: TGTGCCTGGAGTTCCCGTACGGTTACTGAAGCTTTCTTT. The full variable domain, with the rest looked up from reference TRBV30 and TRBJ1-1, is SQTIHQWPATLVQPVGSPLSLECTVEGTSNPNLYWYRQAAGRGLQLLFYSVGIGQISSEVPQNLSASRPQDRQFILSSKKLLLSDSGFYLCAWSSRTVTEAFFGQGTRLTVV.

This clonotype was detected only a few times. The V and J genes are TRBV6-6 and TRBJ2-7; 7 nucleotides agree with TRBD1. CDR3 length equals 15 residues. Germline V CDR1 and CDR2: MNHNY, SVGAGI (reference sequence). Trimming took 6 bases from V and 3 from J; bases not matched to a gene: 11. CDR3 region: CASSSDRVRVYEQYF. The CDR3 DNA reads TGTGCCAGCAGCTCCGACAGGGTTAGAGTCTACGAGCAGTACTTC.

The genes are TRBV20-1 and TRBJ1-1, with unresolved D. The germline V gene has CDR1 DFQATT and CDR2 SNEGSKA (reference sequence). The V end lost 5 bases, the J end lost 0 bases, and 22 bases lay between the germline ends. The CDR3 totals 17 residues. CDR3 nucleotides: TGCAGTGCTCCCGCCGGCGCGGGCGACAAGGTGAACACTGAAGCTTTCTTT. This gives the protein CSAPAGAGDKVNTEAFF.

This clonotype has a handful of counts. V usage is TRBV6-1 and J usage is TRBJ1-3, with TRBD1 matching over 7 bases. V lost 6 bases and J lost 0; bases outside the gene matches: 11. The CDR3 runs 17 residues. Germline loops: CDR1 MNHNS, CDR2 SASEGT. CDR3 coding DNA: TGTGCCAGCAGCCCAGGGAGACAGGGCTCCTCTGGAAACACCATATATTTT. Its protein product is CASSPGRQGSSGNTIYF.

In this sample, this clonotype turned up a few times. The chain uses TRBV12-5 and TRBJ1-2; D is perhaps TRBD1 (5 bases). The CDR3 has 15 residues. V was pared by 1 base and J by 5 bases, with 14 bases between. Per the germline V gene, CDR1 is LGHNT and CDR2 is FRNRAP. The CDR3 region has the DNA TGTGCTAGTGGTTTGGCCGGGACCGCTCTATATGGCTACACCTTC. Its protein is CASGLAGTALYGYTF.

This clonotype was observed many times. The chain links TRBV7-9 to TRBJ2-7; D possibly uses TRBD1 or TRBD2 (5 bases each). CDR1 SEHNR and CDR2 FQNEAQ come from the germline V gene (reference sequence). The V gene lost 8 bases and the J gene lost 5 bases, with 28 bases spanning the gap. The CDR3 contains 17 residues. CDR3 coding DNA: TGTGCCAGCTCCGATATTGTTGTGAGGGGTACTGCCGACGAGCAGTACTTC. Encoded protein: CASSDIVVRGTADEQYF.

This clonotype came up a few times. V gene TRBV18 combines with J gene TRBJ2-5; D is ambiguous. V was shortened by 6 bases and J by 0 bases, with 14 bases between the two germline ends. Germline CDR1 and CDR2: KGHSH and LQKENI. This CDR3 contains 15 residues. The CDR3 loop reads CASSPVAAHQETQYF. The CDR3 DNA follows: TGTGCCAGCTCCCCGGTGGCAGCCCACCAAGAGACCCAGTACTTC.

This chain links TRBV12-5 with TRBJ2-1; 10 bases agree with TRBD2. This CDR3 contains 22 residues. V lost 0 bases, J lost 9 bases, and 26 bases stayed unmatched. CDR1 is LGHNT, CDR2 FRNRAP, per germline. The CDR3 sequence is CASGLVPSGLAVTSGAQAEQFF. CDR3 DNA sequence: TGTGCTAGTGGTTTGGTACCGTCAGGCCTGGCCGTAACTAGCGGGGCCCAGGCTGAGCAGTTCTTC. The full variable domain, in which reference TRBV12-5 and TRBJ2-1 provide the parts outside the CDR3, is DARVTQTPRHKVTEMGQEVTMRCQPILGHNTVFWYRQTMMQGLELLAYFRNRAPLDDSGMPKDRFSAEMPDATLATLKIQPSEPRDSAVYFCASGLVPSGLAVTSGAQAEQFFGPGTRLTVL.

Only a few counts were recorded for this clonotype. The gene calls are TRBV27 and TRBJ2-7, with D tentatively TRBD2 (6 bases). CDR1 MNHEY and CDR2 SMNVEV come from the germline V gene (reference sequence). V dropped 0 bases and J dropped 5 bases, with 17 bases sitting between them. The CDR3 has 16 amino acids. CDR3 residues: CASSLSYRQGGDEQYF. In DNA, the CDR3 is TGTGCCAGCAGTTTATCTTACAGGCAGGGAGGTGACGAGCAGTACTTC.

The chain employs TRBV30 and TRBJ1-1; D not resolved. Trimming shortened V by 5 bases and J by 1 base, and 8 bases separated the two germline ends. CDR1 is GTSNPN, CDR2 SVGIG, per germline (reference sequence). This CDR3 comprises 12 residues. CDR3 in amino acids: CAWGRRNTEAFF. The CDR3 coding sequence is TGTGCCTGGGGCCGGCGGAACACTGAAGCTTTCTTT.

This clonotype was counted between two and nine times. The rearrangement joins TRBV6-6 to TRBJ1-1; D not resolved. V was pared by 2 bases and J by 6 bases, with 10 bases between. Germline CDR1 and CDR2: MNHNY and SVGAGI (reference sequence). This CDR3 region has 13 residues. CDR3 region: CASSYPYGAEAFF. CDR3 nucleotide sequence: TGTGCCAGCAGTTACCCCTACGGGGCTGAAGCTTTCTTT.

This chain links TRBV11-2 with TRBJ2-3; D is uncertain. The CDR3 has 12 amino acids. CDR1 is SGHAT, CDR2 FQNNGV, per germline. Trimming shortened V by 4 bases and J by 5 bases, and 7 bases separated the two germline ends. As DNA, the CDR3 is TGTGCCAGCAGCTCCTTTAGAGATACGCAGTATTTT. It is translated as CASSSFRDTQYF.

The chain has TRBV6-2 or TRBV6-3 and TRBJ2-1, with 12 positions matching TRBD2. V lost 6 bases to trimming and J lost 9 bases; unmatched junction nucleotides: 9. This CDR3 spans 15 amino acids. CDR1 is MNHEY, CDR2 SVGEGT, per germline. The CDR3 coding sequence is TGTGCCAGCAGACTACTAGCGGGAGGAGGGGGTGAGCAGTTCTTC. Translated, it gives CASRLLAGGGGEQFF.

This clonotype has just a few counts. This chain connects TRBV9 to TRBJ1-3, with a weak D call TRBD1 (5 bases). The CDR3 spans 14 residues. Trimming cost V 0 bases and J 6 bases, with 10 bases left between them. Per the germline V gene, CDR1 is SGDLS and CDR2 is YYNGEE. CDR3 sequence reads: CASSVGGRENTIYF. The CDR3 nucleotides are TGTGCCAGCAGCGTAGGGGGCAGGGAAAACACCATATATTTT.

CDR3 nucleotide sequence: TGTGCCAGCAGCCTCCTAACAGGGAAAACCGGGGAGCTGTTTTTT. Protein: CASSLLTGKTGELFF. This sequence joins TRBV27 and TRBJ2-2; tentative D call: TRBD1 (6 bases). The CDR3 spans 15 residues. The V gene lost 6 bases and the J gene lost 5 bases, with 16 bases spanning the gap. Germline V gives CDR1 MNHEY, CDR2 SMNVEV (reference sequence).

This clonotype has ten or more counts. This chain joins TRBV20-1 and TRBJ2-7; possibly TRBD1 for D (5 bases). V was shortened by 5 bases and J by 11 bases, with 13 bases between the two germline ends. Per germline, CDR1 DFQATT and CDR2 SNEGSKA (reference sequence). This CDR3 is built from 10 residues. The CDR3 is CSAGDSAEYF. CDR3 nucleotide sequence: TGCAGTGCTGGTGACAGTGCCGAGTACTTC.

The rearrangement joins TRBV19 to TRBJ2-1, with D possibly being TRBD1 or TRBD2 (6 bases each). The V end lost 6 bases, the J end lost 1 base, and 10 bases lay between the germline ends. Germline CDR1 reads LNHDA; CDR2 reads SQIVND (reference sequence). The CDR3 runs to 14 residues. The CDR3 sequence: CASRGGGSYNEQFF. The CDR3 DNA reads as TGTGCCAGTAGAGGAGGGGGATCCTACAATGAGCAGTTCTTC.

CDR3 DNA: TGCGCCAGCAAGGGGCGAACCTACGAGCAGTACTTC. Encoded protein: CASKGRTYEQYF. The chain uses TRBV10-2 and TRBJ2-7, with D possibly matching TRBD1 (5 bases). The CDR3 extends over 12 amino acids. Deletions cut 7 bases from V and 2 bases from J, with 9 bases between. The germline gives CDR1 WSHSY, CDR2 SAAADI.

The chain recombines TRBV30 with TRBJ2-1, with 7 nucleotides matching TRBD2. The germline V gene has CDR1 GTSNPN and CDR2 SVGIG (reference sequence). V was clipped by 2 bases and J by 9 bases; unmatched bases: 7. The CDR3 has 13 residues. The CDR3 loop reads CAWSLREGTEQFF. Here the CDR3 DNA reads TGTGCCTGGAGTTTGAGGGAGGGCACTGAGCAGTTCTTC.